This TCR beta chain was found in a study of CD8+CD57+ T cells in acquired aplastic anemia. Across the study: Sorted CD4+ and CD8+ cells gave a mean 3.2 ug DNA, range about 0.19 to 27.4 ug. Points from the study as a whole: Around 30 was the count of CD8+ CDR3 sequences that patients shared with controls. The CD8+ Simpson's diversity of patients and controls was not significantly different.

Note on this clonotype: The antigen remains undetermined.

Those patients picked for sequencing had displayed CD8+CD57+ cell expansion on flow cytometry. Severe acquired aplastic anemia was present in every patient. TCR beta VDJ and CDR3 were profiled, and genomic DNA was the template. Using its own MiXCR run on the reads, TCRdb lists one record per CDR3 protein. The sample lists around 200,000 distinct CDR3 sequences, around 47% occurring once. Germline CDR1 reads GTSNPN; CDR2 reads SVGIG (reference sequence). Trimming left V 0 bases short and J 2 bases short, with 13 bases between. The CDR3 length is 15 residues. The specimen sequenced was sorted CD4+, CD8+, or CD8+CD57+ T cells (not recorded which) from PBMCs. The receptor's source is a human donor with aplastic anemia. This chain joins TRBV30 and TRBJ2-5; TRBD1 or TRBD2 may be the D gene (5 bases each). The CDR3 DNA follows: TGTGCCTGGAGTGTACTGTGGGGGAAACAAGAGACCCAGTACTTC. Encoded protein: CAWSVLWGKQETQYF.